This T cell receptor beta chain was sequenced for a study of coeliac disease. Assay: immunoSEQ multiplex PCR; the TCRdb copy retains only in-frame clones and omits some. The sample has 5,500 to 7,500 clones, roughly two thirds seen once. In germline, CDR1 is SGHTA, CDR2 FQGTGA. The CDR3 has 14 residues. V was pared by 6 bases and J by 7 bases, with 18 bases between. The chain links TRBV7-3 to TRBJ1-1; the D gene is possibly TRBD1 (6 bases). Sequenced input: lymphocytes from the gut lamina propria. The source of this sequence is an older man with active celiac disease. The CDR3 spells CASSSTPGEGEAFF. Written as DNA, the CDR3 is TGTGCCAGCAGTTCAACCCCAGGGGAGGGTGAAGCTTTCTTT.